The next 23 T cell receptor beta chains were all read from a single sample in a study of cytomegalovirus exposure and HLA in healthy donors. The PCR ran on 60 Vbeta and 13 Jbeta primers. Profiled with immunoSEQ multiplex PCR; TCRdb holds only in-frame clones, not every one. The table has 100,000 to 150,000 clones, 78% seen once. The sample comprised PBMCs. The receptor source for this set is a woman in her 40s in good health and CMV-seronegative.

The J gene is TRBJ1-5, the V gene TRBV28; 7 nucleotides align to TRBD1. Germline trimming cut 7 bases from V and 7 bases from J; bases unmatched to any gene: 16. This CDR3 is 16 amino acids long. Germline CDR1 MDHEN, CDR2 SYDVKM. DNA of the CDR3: TGTGCCAGCATCGCGGTAGGGACAGCCGTAGGGCAGCCCCAGCATTTT. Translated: CASIAVGTAVGQPQHF.

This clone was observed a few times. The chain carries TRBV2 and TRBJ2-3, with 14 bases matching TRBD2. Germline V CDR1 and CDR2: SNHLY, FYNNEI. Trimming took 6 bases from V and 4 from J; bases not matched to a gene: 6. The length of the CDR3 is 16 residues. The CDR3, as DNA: TGTGCCAGCAGCCCCGGGACTAGCGGGAGATCAGATACGCAGTATTTT. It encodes CASSPGTSGRSDTQYF.

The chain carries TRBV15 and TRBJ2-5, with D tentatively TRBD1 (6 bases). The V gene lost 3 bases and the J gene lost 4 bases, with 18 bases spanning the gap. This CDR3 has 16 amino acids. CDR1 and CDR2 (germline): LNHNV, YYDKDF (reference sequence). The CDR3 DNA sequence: TGTGCCACCAGCAGGGACTCCAGGGGATTTCCAGAGACCCAGTACTTC. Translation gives CATSRDSRGFPETQYF.

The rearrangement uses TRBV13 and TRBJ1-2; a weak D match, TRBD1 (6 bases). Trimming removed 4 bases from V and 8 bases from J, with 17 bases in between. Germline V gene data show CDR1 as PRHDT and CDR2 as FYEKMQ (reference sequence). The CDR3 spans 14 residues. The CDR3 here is CASSSAGTKGGYTF. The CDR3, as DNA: TGTGCCAGCAGCTCCGCCGGGACAAAAGGGGGCTACACCTTC. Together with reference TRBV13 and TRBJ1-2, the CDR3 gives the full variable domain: AAGVIQSPRHLIKEKRETATLKCYPIPRHDTVYWYQQGPGQDPQFLISFYEKMQSDKGSIPDRFSAQQFSDYHSELNMSSLELGDSALYFCASSSAGTKGGYTFGSGTRLTVV.

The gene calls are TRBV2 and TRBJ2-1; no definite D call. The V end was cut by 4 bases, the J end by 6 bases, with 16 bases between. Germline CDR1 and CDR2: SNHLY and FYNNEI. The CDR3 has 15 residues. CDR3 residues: CASSVQASFFNEQFF. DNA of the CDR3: TGTGCCAGCAGTGTTCAAGCTAGTTTTTTCAATGAGCAGTTCTTC.

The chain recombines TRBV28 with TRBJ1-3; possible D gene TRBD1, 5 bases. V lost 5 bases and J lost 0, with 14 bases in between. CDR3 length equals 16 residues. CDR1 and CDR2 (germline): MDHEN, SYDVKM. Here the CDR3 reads CASSPGGLGSGNTIYF. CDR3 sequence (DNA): TGTGCCAGCAGTCCCGGGGGACTAGGCTCTGGAAACACCATATATTTT.

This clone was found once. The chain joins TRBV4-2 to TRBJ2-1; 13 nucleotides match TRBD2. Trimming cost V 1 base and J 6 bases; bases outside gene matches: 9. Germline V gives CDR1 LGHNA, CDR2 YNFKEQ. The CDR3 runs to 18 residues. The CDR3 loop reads CASSQGDLGLAGINEQFF. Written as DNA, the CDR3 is TGTGCCAGCAGCCAAGGGGACCTGGGACTAGCGGGAATCAATGAGCAGTTCTTC.

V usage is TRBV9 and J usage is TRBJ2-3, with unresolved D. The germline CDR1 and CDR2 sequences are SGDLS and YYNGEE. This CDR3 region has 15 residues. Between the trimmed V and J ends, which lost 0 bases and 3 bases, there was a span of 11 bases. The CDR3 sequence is CASSVVVASTDTQYF. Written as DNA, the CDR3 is TGTGCCAGCAGCGTAGTGGTAGCTTCAACAGATACGCAGTATTTT. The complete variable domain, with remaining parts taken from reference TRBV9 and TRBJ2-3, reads DSGVTQTPKHLITATGQRVTLRCSPRSGDLSVYWYQQSLDQGLQFLIQYYNGEERAKGNILERFSAQQFPDLHSELNLSSLELGDSALYFCASSVVVASTDTQYFGPGTRLTVL.

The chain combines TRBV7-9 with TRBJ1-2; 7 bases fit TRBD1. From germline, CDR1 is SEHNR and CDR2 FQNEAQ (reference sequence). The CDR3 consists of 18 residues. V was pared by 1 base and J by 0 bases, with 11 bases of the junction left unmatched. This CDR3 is CASSLGRQGPLANYGYTF. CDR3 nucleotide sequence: TGTGCCAGCAGCTTAGGCCGACAGGGTCCCCTAGCTAACTATGGCTACACCTTC.

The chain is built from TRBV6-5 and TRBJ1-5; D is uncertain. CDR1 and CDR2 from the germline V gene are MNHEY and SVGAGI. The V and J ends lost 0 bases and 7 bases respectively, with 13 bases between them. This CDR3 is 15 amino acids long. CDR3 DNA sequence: TGTGCCAGCAGTTACTCATTCGGGGTGGGACAGCCCCAGCATTTT. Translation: CASSYSFGVGQPQHF.

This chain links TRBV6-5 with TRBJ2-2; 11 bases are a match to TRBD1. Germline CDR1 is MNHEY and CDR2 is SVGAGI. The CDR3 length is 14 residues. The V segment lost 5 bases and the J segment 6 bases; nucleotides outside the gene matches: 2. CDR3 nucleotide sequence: TGTGCCAGCAGTCAGGGACAGGGGGCCGGGGAGCTGTTTTTT. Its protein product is CASSQGQGAGELFF.

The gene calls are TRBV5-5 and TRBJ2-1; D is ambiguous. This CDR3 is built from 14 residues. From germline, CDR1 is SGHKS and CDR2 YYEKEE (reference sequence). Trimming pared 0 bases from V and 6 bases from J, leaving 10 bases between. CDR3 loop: CASSLEQASNEQFF. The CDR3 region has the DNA TGTGCCAGCAGCTTGGAACAAGCGAGCAATGAGCAGTTCTTC.

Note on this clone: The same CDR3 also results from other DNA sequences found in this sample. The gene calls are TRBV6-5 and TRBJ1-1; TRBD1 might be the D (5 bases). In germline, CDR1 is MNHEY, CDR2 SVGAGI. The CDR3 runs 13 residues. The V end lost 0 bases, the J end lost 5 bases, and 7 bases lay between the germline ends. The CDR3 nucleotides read TGTGCCAGCAGTTACTCGGGGGGAACTGAAGCTTTCTTT. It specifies CASSYSGGTEAFF.

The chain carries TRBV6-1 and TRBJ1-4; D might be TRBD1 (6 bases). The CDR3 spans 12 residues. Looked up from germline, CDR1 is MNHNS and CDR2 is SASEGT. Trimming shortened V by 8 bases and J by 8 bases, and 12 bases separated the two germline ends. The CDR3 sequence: CASATGPEKLFF. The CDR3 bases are TGTGCCAGCGCGACAGGCCCGGAAAAACTGTTTTTT.

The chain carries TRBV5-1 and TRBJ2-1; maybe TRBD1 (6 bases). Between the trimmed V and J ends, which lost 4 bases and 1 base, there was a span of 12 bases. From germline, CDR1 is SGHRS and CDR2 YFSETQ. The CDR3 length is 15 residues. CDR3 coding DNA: TGCGCCAGCAGCAGTCAGGGGAGTTCCTACAATGAGCAGTTCTTC. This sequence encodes CASSSQGSSYNEQFF.

This CDR3 is CASSQDSSGTEAFF. The CDR3 bases are TGTGCCAGCAGTCAGGACAGTTCTGGCACTGAAGCTTTCTTT. The chain combines TRBV2 with TRBJ1-1, with D possibly matching TRBD1 (6 bases). Between the trimmed V and J ends, which lost 5 bases and 4 bases, there was a span of 14 bases. This CDR3 comprises 14 residues. In germline, CDR1 is SNHLY, CDR2 FYNNEI.

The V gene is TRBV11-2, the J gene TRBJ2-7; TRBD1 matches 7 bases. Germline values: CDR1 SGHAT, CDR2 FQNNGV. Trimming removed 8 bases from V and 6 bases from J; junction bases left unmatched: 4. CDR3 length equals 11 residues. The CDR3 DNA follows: TGTGCCAGCCTCAGGGGGTTCGAGCAGTACTTC. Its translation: CASLRGFEQYF.

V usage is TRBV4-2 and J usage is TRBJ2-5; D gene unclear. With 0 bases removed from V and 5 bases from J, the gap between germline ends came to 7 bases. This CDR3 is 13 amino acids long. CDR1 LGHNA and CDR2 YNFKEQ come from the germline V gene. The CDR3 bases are TGTGCCAGCAGCCAAGAGAGGTGGGAGACCCAGTACTTC. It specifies CASSQERWETQYF.

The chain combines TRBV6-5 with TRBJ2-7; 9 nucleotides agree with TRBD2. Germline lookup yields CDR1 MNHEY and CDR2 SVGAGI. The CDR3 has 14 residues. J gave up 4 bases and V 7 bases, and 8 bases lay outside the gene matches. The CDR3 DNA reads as TGTGCCAGCACGGGGGGGCTAGCGGGGTACGAGCAGTACTTC. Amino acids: CASTGGLAGYEQYF.

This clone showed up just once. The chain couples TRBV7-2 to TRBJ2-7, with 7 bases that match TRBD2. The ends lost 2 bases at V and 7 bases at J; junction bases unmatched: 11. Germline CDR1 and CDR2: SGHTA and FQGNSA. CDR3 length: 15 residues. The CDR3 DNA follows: TGTGCCAGCAGCTTAAGCTTCGCGGGAGTAGGAGAGCAGTACTTC. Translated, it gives CASSLSFAGVGEQYF.

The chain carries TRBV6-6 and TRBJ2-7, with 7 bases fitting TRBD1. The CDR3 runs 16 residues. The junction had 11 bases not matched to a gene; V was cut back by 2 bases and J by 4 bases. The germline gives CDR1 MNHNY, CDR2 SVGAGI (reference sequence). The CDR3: CASSYTTWDRDYEQYF. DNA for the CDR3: TGTGCCAGCAGTTACACCACTTGGGACAGAGATTACGAGCAGTACTTC.

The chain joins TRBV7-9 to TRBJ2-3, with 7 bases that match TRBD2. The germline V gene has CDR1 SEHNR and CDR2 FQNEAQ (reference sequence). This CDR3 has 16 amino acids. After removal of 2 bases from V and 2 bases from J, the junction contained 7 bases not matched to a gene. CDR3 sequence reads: CASSLSLAAVTDTQYF. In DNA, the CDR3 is TGTGCCAGCAGCTTAAGTCTAGCGGCGGTCACAGATACGCAGTATTTT.

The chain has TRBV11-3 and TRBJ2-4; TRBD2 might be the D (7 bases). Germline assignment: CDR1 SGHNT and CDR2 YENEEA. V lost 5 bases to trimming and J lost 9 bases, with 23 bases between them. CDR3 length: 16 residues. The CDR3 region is CASSPQGEARGGIQYF. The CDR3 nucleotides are TGTGCCAGCAGCCCTCAAGGGGAGGCGAGGGGGGGCATTCAGTACTTC.